The text below deals with one T cell receptor beta chain. Its antigen is currently not known. One base away there is no much larger clone; base qualities are not given. These data belong to a study of T cell changes during pregnancy in multiple sclerosis (dated by TCRdb to the late 2010s). With regard to the full study: In women with multiple sclerosis, the researchers looked at how the T cell repertoire shifted as pregnancy progressed.

CDR1 and CDR2 (SGHDT, YYEEEE) derive from the germline V gene. From the cysteine up to the phenylalanine, the CDR3 has a length of 14 residues. CDR3 DNA is the only sequence kept; it has 42 bases, read in frame from the first base. The junction carries 16 bases between V and J, which are trimmed by 6 bases and 3 bases respectively. The library was generated by the immunoSEQ multiplex PCR assay. What TCRdb holds here is the immuneACCESS table cut down to in-frame rearrangements. Part of the clones is not present; checked against another copy, under half of the missing clones reflect an unresolved V gene, and the others are unexplained. The sample contains about 53,000 clones, about 90% of them found a single time. In total, the top ten clones hold under 6.5% of the sample.

The chain is encoded by TRBV5-6 joined to TRBJ2-7, with a weak D call of TRBD1 (6 bases match). The material sequenced was peripheral blood, taken after pregnancy. This TCR came from a female donor in good health, enrolled as a control in a pregnancy study. The nucleotide sequence reads TGTGCCAGCATCACGAAGTGGGGGCGCTACGAGCAGTACTTC. It translates as CASITKWGRYEQYF.